This T cell receptor beta chain was sequenced in a study of identical twins. Study-wide results and limits: Interpretation of the results relied on cross-sectional statistical analysis and not on following the same donors.

TCRdb ran MiXCR on the 5' RACE reads and lists one entry per CDR3 protein. This sample has just under 650,000 distinct CDR3 sequences, with around 7.5% found just once. J lost 6 bases, V lost 3 bases, and 3 bases had no gene match. The V gene's germline CDR1 is SGHKS and CDR2 YYEKEE (reference sequence). CDR3 length equals 13 residues. This clonotype was seen ten or more times. Its matching antigen is unknown. These data were also filed under a second study, of yellow fever vaccine responses in identical twins.

J is TRBJ1-2 and V is TRBV5-5; 9 bases agree with TRBD1. Sequencing used PBMCs. The source of this sequence is a woman between 18 and 29 years old in good health. The CDR3 reads CASSWTGEDGYTF. Here the CDR3 DNA reads TGTGCCAGCAGCTGGACAGGGGAGGATGGCTACACCTTC.